This T cell receptor (beta chain) was profiled in a study of blood T cell repertoires in COVID-19. Using immunoSEQ multiplex PCR, the repertoire was profiled, and TCRdb retains in-frame clones only, with some absent. The table records around 310,000 clones, 80% to 95% of them present only once. The CDR3 contains 16 residues. Trimming removed 5 bases from V and 6 bases from J, with 17 bases in between. CDR1 KGHSH and CDR2 LQKENI come from the germline V gene. The sample was peripheral blood. This clonotype was obtained from a young woman with COVID-19, enrolled during active disease. The rearrangement links TRBV18 to TRBJ1-6; tentative D call: TRBD1 (5 bases). The CDR3 DNA reads as TGTGCCAGCTCAGCCATCGGGACTCCGACTAATTCACCCCTCCACTTT. Amino acid sequence: CASSAIGTPTNSPLHF.